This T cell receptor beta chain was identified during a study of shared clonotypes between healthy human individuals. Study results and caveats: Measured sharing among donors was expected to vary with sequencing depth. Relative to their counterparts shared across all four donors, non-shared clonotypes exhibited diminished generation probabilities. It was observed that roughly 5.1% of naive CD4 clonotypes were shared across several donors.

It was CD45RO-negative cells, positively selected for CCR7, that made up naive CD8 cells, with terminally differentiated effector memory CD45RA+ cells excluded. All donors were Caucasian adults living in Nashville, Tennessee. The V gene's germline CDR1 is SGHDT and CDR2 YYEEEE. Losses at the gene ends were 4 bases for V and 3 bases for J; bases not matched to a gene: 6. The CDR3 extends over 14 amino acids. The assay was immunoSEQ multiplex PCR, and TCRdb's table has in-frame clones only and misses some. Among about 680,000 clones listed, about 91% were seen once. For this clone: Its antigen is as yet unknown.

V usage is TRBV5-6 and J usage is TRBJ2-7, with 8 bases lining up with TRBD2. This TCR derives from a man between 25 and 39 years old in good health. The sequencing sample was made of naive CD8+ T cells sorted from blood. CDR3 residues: CASSVSGTGYEQYF. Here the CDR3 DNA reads TGTGCCAGCAGCGTTAGCGGGACGGGCTACGAGCAGTACTTC.